The 14 T cell receptor beta chains listed next were all sequenced from one sample in a study of cytomegalovirus exposure and HLA in healthy donors. The primer mix had 60 Vbeta and 13 Jbeta primers. Only in-frame clones appear in the TCRdb table, and some are missing; sequencing was by immunoSEQ multiplex PCR. The data contain 150,000 to 200,000 clones, 55% to 70% of them seen just once; the ten biggest clones take up less than 3.5%. What was sequenced was PBMCs. All receptors derive from a woman aged 35 to 49 in good health and CMV-seropositive.

The genes are TRBV11-3 and TRBJ2-1; possibly TRBD1 for D (5 bases). Looked up from germline, CDR1 is SGHNT and CDR2 is YENEEA. V was pared by 3 bases and J by 0 bases, with 9 bases between. The CDR3 consists of 15 residues. Here the CDR3 DNA reads TGTGCCAGCAGCTTTGGTGACAGCTCCTACAATGAGCAGTTCTTC. Translation gives CASSFGDSSYNEQFF.

The J gene is TRBJ1-4, the V gene TRBV4-3, with D possibly matching TRBD1 (5 bases). The CDR3 totals 13 residues. Germline V CDR1 and CDR2: LGHNA, YSLEER. V dropped 0 bases and J dropped 6 bases, with 5 bases sitting between them. The CDR3 spells CASSQDRDEKLFF. The CDR3 DNA reads TGCGCCAGCAGCCAAGACAGGGATGAAAAACTGTTTTTT.

In DNA, the CDR3 is TGTGCCAGCAGTGAATATTATGGCCCGACAGGGGGCACCGGGGAGCTGTTTTTT. It codes for CASSEYYGPTGGTGELFF. The chain links TRBV25-1 to TRBJ2-2; 9 nucleotides agree with TRBD1. Germline V CDR1 and CDR2: MGHDK, SYGVNS. J lost 4 bases, V lost 0 bases, and 9 bases had no gene match. The CDR3 totals 18 residues.

CDR3 DNA sequence: TGTGCCAGCAGTCCACCGGACATTCAAGAGCAGTACTTC. Its protein product is CASSPPDIQEQYF. The chain has TRBV28 and TRBJ2-7; tentative D call: TRBD1 (5 bases). The germline V gene has CDR1 MDHEN and CDR2 SYDVKM. The CDR3 sequence is 13 residues long. V lost 5 bases and J lost 7, with 15 bases in between.

CDR3 DNA sequence: TGTGCCAGTGGACAGCTGAATGAAAAACTGTTTTTT. Translation: CASGQLNEKLFF. The V call is TRBV6-5, the J call TRBJ1-4; possibly TRBD1 for D (6 bases). Trimming removed 9 bases from V and 5 bases from J, with 10 bases in between. The germline CDR1 and CDR2 sequences are MNHEY and SVGAGI. This CDR3 is built from 12 residues.

The chain carries TRBV2 and TRBJ2-2; D perhaps matches TRBD1 (5 bases). CDR1 and CDR2 from the germline V gene are SNHLY and FYNNEI. The CDR3 has 14 residues. The germline V and J ends were trimmed by 5 bases and 0 bases, with 7 bases remaining between them. The DNA for the CDR3 is TGTGCCAGCAGTAGGACACCGAACACCGGGGAGCTGTTTTTT. It specifies CASSRTPNTGELFF.

This chain connects TRBV19 to TRBJ1-1, with TRBD1 matching over 9 bases. In germline, CDR1 is LNHDA, CDR2 SQIVND (reference sequence). The CDR3 loop spans 20 amino acids. V trimming: 3 bases; J trimming: 1 base; junction bases outside the gene matches: 18. The CDR3 nucleotides are TGTGCCAGTAGTATTGCGGACAGGGGAGACGCGGGGTACGGGAACACTGAAGCTTTCTTT. Translated: CASSIADRGDAGYGNTEAFF.

The chain uses TRBV25-1 and TRBJ1-1, with TRBD1 matching 7 bases. This CDR3 has 15 amino acids. Germline-derived CDR1 and CDR2 are MGHDK and SYGVNS. The V and J ends lost 3 bases and 1 base, in that order; junction bases with no gene match: 5. The CDR3 here is CASSETGPRNTEAFF. DNA for the CDR3: TGTGCCAGCAGTGAGACAGGGCCCCGGAACACTGAAGCTTTCTTT. Full variable domain (remainder filled in from reference TRBV25-1 and TRBJ1-1): EADIYQTPRYLVIGTGKKITLECSQTMGHDKMYWYQQDPGMELHLIHYSYGVNSTEKGDLSSESTVSRIRTEHFPLTLESARPSHTSQYLCASSETGPRNTEAFFGQGTRLTVV.

CDR3 amino acids: CASSQGYSGSSYNEQFF. The CDR3 nucleotides read TGTGCCAGCAGCCAAGGGTATTCGGGGAGCTCCTACAATGAGCAGTTCTTC. The chain employs TRBV4-2 and TRBJ2-1; a possible D gene is TRBD2 (5 bases). CDR3 length: 17 amino acids. Trimming shortened V by 1 base and J by 0 bases, and 13 bases separated the two germline ends. CDR1 is LGHNA and CDR2 is YNFKEQ in the germline V gene.

This clone was found once. This rearrangement joins TRBV25-1 to TRBJ1-5, with 7 bases lining up with TRBD1. Germline assignment: CDR1 MGHDK and CDR2 SYGVNS. J lost 9 bases, V lost 3 bases, and 11 bases had no gene match. This CDR3 region has 15 residues. The CDR3 bases are TGTGCCAGCAGTGATTCCAAGGGACAGTTTGGGCCCCAGCATTTT. This gives the protein CASSDSKGQFGPQHF.

The chain has TRBV5-4 and TRBJ2-6; the match to TRBD1 covers 7 bases. Germline-derived CDR1 and CDR2 are SGHNT and YYREEE (reference sequence). Germline trimming cut 7 bases from V and 2 bases from J; bases unmatched to any gene: 6. The CDR3 covers 15 residues. CDR3 residues: CASRDSLTGANVLTF. CDR3 coding DNA: TGTGCCAGCCGGGACAGCCTGACTGGGGCCAACGTCCTGACTTTC.

This CDR3 reads CASSQELWQAGGEQYF. CDR3 nucleotides: TGTGCCAGCAGCCAAGAACTGTGGCAAGCGGGAGGGGAGCAGTACTTC. V and J are TRBV4-2 and TRBJ2-7; 10 bases match TRBD2. The V gene's germline CDR1 is LGHNA and CDR2 YNFKEQ. Germline trimming cut 0 bases from V and 7 bases from J; bases unmatched to any gene: 9. CDR3 length: 16 amino acids.

The rearrangement joins TRBV27 to TRBJ2-2, with D possibly matching TRBD2 (6 bases). V lost 2 bases to trimming and J lost 7 bases, with 14 bases between them. Per germline, CDR1 MNHEY and CDR2 SMNVEV (reference sequence). There are 15 residues in the CDR3. The CDR3 DNA sequence: TGTGCCAGCAGTTTAGGAGGGCTAGGAGGCGGGGAGCTGTTTTTT. Translation: CASSLGGLGGGELFF.

The V call is TRBV12-5, the J call TRBJ2-1, with 7 bases that match TRBD2. V lost 7 bases and J lost 2; bases outside the gene matches: 5. The length of the CDR3 is 14 residues. Germline V lookup: CDR1 LGHNT, CDR2 FRNRAP. CDR3 residues: CASDSGGTYNEQFF. The DNA of the CDR3 is TGTGCTAGTGATTCGGGGGGAACCTACAATGAGCAGTTCTTC.